This T cell receptor (beta chain) was recovered during a study of spatial heterogeneity in lung cancer. General study points: Tumor mutation counts were tracked by expanded intratumoral alpha and beta TCR counts. It was estimated that coverage of tumor T cells reached roughly 7% for alpha chains and less than 15% for beta chains.

The CDR3 totals 14 residues. The germline V and J ends were trimmed by 4 bases and 3 bases, with 10 bases remaining between them. From germline, CDR1 is SGHRS and CDR2 YFSETQ. Sample time point: sample taken at primary tumor resection. The donor group consisted of roughly 70 patients who had untreated, early-stage non-small cell lung cancer. Material for sequencing was whole RNA from tumor, nontumor lung or frozen PBMC, left unsorted. This clonotype was detected many times. The antigen is not known. Every TCR cDNA molecule bore its own unique molecular identifier. TCRdb reanalysed the 5' RACE reads using MiXCR and keeps one entry per CDR3 protein. This table has over 1,400 distinct CDR3 sequences, under 20% appearing once.

V usage is TRBV5-1 and J usage is TRBJ1-4; D is possibly TRBD1 (5 bases). The TCR comes from a male donor with early-stage non-small cell lung cancer. Sequencing used lung tumor tissue, obtained at surgery. Here the CDR3 DNA reads TGCGCCAGCAGCCAGGACACCGCTAATGAAAAACTGTTTTTT. Its translation: CASSQDTANEKLFF.